A selection of T cell receptor beta chains follows, all from one sample in a study of T cell responses to AZD1222 COVID-19 vaccine. Produced via immunoSEQ multiplex PCR; TCRdb's table is partial and in-frame only. The sample contains 110,000 to 150,000 clones, 80% to 95% of which appear only once. Material: peripheral blood, obtained 28 days after the second AZD1222 dose. The receptors were gathered from an adult who received the AZD1222 COVID-19 vaccine. The CDR3 runs from the conserved cysteine through the conserved F or W. The D gene is left open where the match is weak.

j_call,v_call,d_call,cdr3_nt,cdr3_aa
TRBJ1-1,TRBV19,.,TGTGCCAGTAGTGCTGAGGGGTGGGACACTGAAGCTTTCTTT,CASSAEGWDTEAFF
TRBJ2-1,TRBV7-7,TRBD2,TGTGCCAGCAGCCCCTCCGGGACTAGCGGGAGGGTATCCTACAATGAGCAGTTCTTC,CASSPSGTSGRVSYNEQFF
TRBJ2-7,TRBV5-4,.,TGTGCCAGCAGCAGGACTGGAACCTACGAGCAGTACTTC,CASSRTGTYEQYF
TRBJ2-5,TRBV7-2,TRBD2,TGTGCCAGCAGCCGGACTAGCGGGAGGGGAGAGACCCAGTACTTC,CASSRTSGRGETQYF
TRBJ2-3,TRBV19,TRBD2,TGTGCCAGTAGTTGGACTAGCGGGAGGTACACAGATACGCAGTATTTT,CASSWTSGRYTDTQYF
TRBJ2-1,TRBV6-5,TRBD2,TGTGCCAGCAGTTCTGCGGAAGCGGGAGCCCACAATGAGCAGTTCTTC,CASSSAEAGAHNEQFF
TRBJ1-1,TRBV19,.,TGTGCCAGTAGTATTCGGGGGAGCACTGAAGCTTTCTTT,CASSIRGSTEAFF
TRBJ1-2,TRBV4-3,TRBD1,TGCGCCAGCAGCCAAGGGGGACAGGGGCTTGATGGCTACACCTTC,CASSQGGQGLDGYTF
TRBJ1-5,TRBV5-6,TRBD1,TGTGCCAGCAGCCTAGGGCAGGGGGTTAGTCAGCCCCAGCATTTT,CASSLGQGVSQPQHF
TRBJ1-1,TRBV12-3/TRBV12-4,.,TGTGCCAGCAGTTTACGGGAAACTCGAGAAGCTTTCTTT,CASSLRETREAFF
TRBJ2-7,TRBV28,.,TGTGCCAGCAGTATCCAATACGAGCAGTACTTC,CASSIQYEQYF
TRBJ2-3,TRBV19,TRBD2,TGTGCCAGTAGTCCAAGCGGGAGGGGTACAGATACGCAGTATTTT,CASSPSGRGTDTQYF
TRBJ1-5,TRBV2,.,TGTGCCAGCAGTGTGGGCGGGCCCCAGCATTTT,CASSVGGPQHF
TRBJ1-1,TRBV7-2,.,TGTGCCAGCAGCTTAATGAACACTGAAGCTTTCTTT,CASSLMNTEAFF
TRBJ2-7,TRBV5-1,TRBD1,TGCGCCAGCAGCCCTCGACAGGGTAGTTCCTACGAGCAGTACTTC,CASSPRQGSSYEQYF
TRBJ1-1,TRBV28,.,TGTGCCAGCAGTCTACAGAATACTGAAGCTTTCTTT,CASSLQNTEAFF
TRBJ2-5,TRBV24-1,.,TGTGCCACCAGTGATTTAAGAGAGACCCAGTACTTC,CATSDLRETQYF
TRBJ1-2,TRBV28,TRBD1,TGTGCCAGCAGTTTCTTATCAGGGGGCGTTTATGGCTACACCTTC,CASSFLSGGVYGYTF